What follows are 3 T cell receptor beta chains derived from one specimen sequenced in a study of T cell repertoires in cytomegalovirus infection. TCRdb itself ran the reads through MiXCR, one entry per CDR3 protein. In the table there are fewer than 350,000 distinct CDR3 sequences, 25% to 30% of which are singletons. Their recognized antigens are unknown. The sample consisted of cultured PBMCs, taken from culture after CMV antigen stimulation. These receptors were obtained from a human donor in good health (CMV status not recorded). Some clones in this sample may be carry-over from other donors' samples.

This chain joins TRBV10-3 and TRBJ1-2; TRBD1 matches at 11 bases. Per the germline V gene, CDR1 is ENHRY and CDR2 is SYGVKD. CDR3 length equals 13 residues. The J segment lost 3 bases and the V segment lost 9 bases, leaving 3 bases of the junction unmatched. Here the CDR3 DNA reads TGTGCCATAGGGACAGGGGGACACTATGGCTACACCTTC. It encodes CAIGTGGHYGYTF.

The chain joins TRBV6-1 to TRBJ1-4; no clear D gene. CDR1 MNHNS and CDR2 SASEGT come from the germline V gene. V was cut by 7 bases and J by 2 bases, with 11 bases left in between. The CDR3 is 14 residues long. The CDR3 reads CASTLHRTNEKLFF. The CDR3 DNA reads TGTGCCAGCACCCTACATCGGACTAATGAAAAACTGTTTTTT.

The J gene is TRBJ1-2, the V gene TRBV10-3; D gene ambiguous. Trimming cost V 0 bases and J 2 bases, with 10 bases left between them. The CDR3 has 15 residues. Germline V gives CDR1 ENHRY, CDR2 SYGVKD. The CDR3 spells CAISESLTFNYGYTF. The CDR3 nucleotides are TGTGCCATCAGTGAGTCGTTAACCTTCAACTATGGCTACACCTTC.